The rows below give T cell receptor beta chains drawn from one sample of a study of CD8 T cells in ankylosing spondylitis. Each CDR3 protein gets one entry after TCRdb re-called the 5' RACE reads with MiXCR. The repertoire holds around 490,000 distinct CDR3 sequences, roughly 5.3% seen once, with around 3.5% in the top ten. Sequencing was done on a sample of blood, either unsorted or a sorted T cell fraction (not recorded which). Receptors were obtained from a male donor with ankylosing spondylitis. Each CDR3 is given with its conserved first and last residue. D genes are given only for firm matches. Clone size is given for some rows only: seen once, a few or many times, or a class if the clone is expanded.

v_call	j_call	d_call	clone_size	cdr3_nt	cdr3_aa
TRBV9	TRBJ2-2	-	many	TGTGCCAGCAGCAGTGGAAGGAACACCGGGGAGCTGTTTTTT	CASSSGRNTGELFF
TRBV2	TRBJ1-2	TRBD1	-	TGTGCCATCGCTCAGGGGGCGCGTGGCTACACCTTC	CAIAQGARGYTF
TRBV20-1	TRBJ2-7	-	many	TGCAGTGCTAGAGAACGGATATACGAGCAGTACTTC	CSARERIYEQYF
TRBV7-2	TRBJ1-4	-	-	TGTGCCAGCAGCTTAGTGGGCAAAGGATTTCCTGGGGAAAAACTGTTTTTT	CASSLVGKGFPGEKLFF
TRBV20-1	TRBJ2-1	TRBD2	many	TGCAGTGCTAGGGTGGCGTCCGGGGGGGAGCAGTTCTTC	CSARVASGGEQFF
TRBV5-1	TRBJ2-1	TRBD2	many	TGCGCCAGCACCCGACGACTAGCGGGAGACGCAAATGAGCAGTTCTTC	CASTRRLAGDANEQFF
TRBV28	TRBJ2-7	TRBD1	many	TGTGCCAGCAGTTTAGCCCACGGGACAGGGGGCAACGAGCAGTACTTC	CASSLAHGTGGNEQYF
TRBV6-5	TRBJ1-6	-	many	TGTGCCAGCAGTTACTCCTACCCAGGGTCCCTCCACTTT	CASSYSYPGSLHF
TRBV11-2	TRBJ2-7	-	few	TGTGCCAGCAGCTTAAGTGGCATGCTAACGGCCTTCAGCTCCTACGAGCAGTACTTC	CASSLSGMLTAFSSYEQYF
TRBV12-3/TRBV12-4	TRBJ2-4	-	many	TGTGCCAGCAGTTTCGGGGGGCTGGGCAAAAACATTCAGTACTTC	CASSFGGLGKNIQYF
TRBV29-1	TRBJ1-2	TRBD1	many	TGCAGCGTTGCCCGGCGGGACAGTTCATCCTTCTACACCTTC	CSVARRDSSSFYTF
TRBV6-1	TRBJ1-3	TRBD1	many	TGTGCCAGCAAGGAGCGGGACAGGGGTTATGGAAACACCATATATTTT	CASKERDRGYGNTIYF
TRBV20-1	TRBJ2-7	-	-	TGCAGTGCTCCGCGGAGGACGGGAACCCCCGAGCAGTACTTC	CSAPRRTGTPEQYF
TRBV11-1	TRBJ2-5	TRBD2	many	TGTGCCAGCAGCTTTAGACTAGCGGCCAAAGAGACCCAGTACTTC	CASSFRLAAKETQYF
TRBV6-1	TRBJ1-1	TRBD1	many	TGTGCCAGCCATTTTCCAGGGGGAACTGAAGCTTTCTTT	CASHFPGGTEAFF
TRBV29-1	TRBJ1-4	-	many	TGCAGCGTCGGACGGTCAACTAATGAAAAACTGTTTTTT	CSVGRSTNEKLFF
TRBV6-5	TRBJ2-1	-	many	TGTGCCAGCGGAAGACGGTTGGGTGAGCAGTTCTTC	CASGRRLGEQFF
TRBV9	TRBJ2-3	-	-	TGTGCCAGCACCCTTAGCCCCACCCGCACAGATACGCAGTATTTT	CASTLSPTRTDTQYF
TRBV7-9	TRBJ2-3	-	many	TGTGCCAGCAGCCCCGGACCGGGGCTTCGAGATACGCAGTATTTT	CASSPGPGLRDTQYF
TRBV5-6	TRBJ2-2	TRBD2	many	TGTGCCAGCAGCCGAACTAGCGGGGCCCTCGGGGGGGAGCTGTTTTTT	CASSRTSGALGGELFF
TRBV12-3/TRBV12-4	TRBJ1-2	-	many	TGTGCCAGCAGTTTTGCCAGAGTCTATGGCTACACCTTC	CASSFARVYGYTF
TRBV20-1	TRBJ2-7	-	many	TGCAGTGCTAAGAGGGGGGGCAGCTCCTACGAGCAGTACTTC	CSAKRGGSSYEQYF
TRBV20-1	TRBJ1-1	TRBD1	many	TGCAGTGCCCGGACAGGGGGAGCTTTCTTT	CSARTGGAFF
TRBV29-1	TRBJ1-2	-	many	TGCAGCGCTAGCGAGGGGGATCGCGGCTACACCTTC	CSASEGDRGYTF
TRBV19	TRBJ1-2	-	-	TGTGCCAGTAGTGCAGGGTTTATGGACGGCTACACCTTC	CASSAGFMDGYTF
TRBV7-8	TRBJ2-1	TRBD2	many	TGTGCCAGCAGCTTGACGGGACTAGCGGGAGTTAGCTCCTACAATGAGCAGTTCTTC	CASSLTGLAGVSSYNEQFF
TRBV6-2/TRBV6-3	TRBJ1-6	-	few	TGTGCCAGCAGTTACGACAGGAATTCACCCCTCCACTTT	CASSYDRNSPLHF
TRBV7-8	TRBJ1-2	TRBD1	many	TGTGCCAGCAGCTTGAAACCCGGGACAGTTGCGGGCTACACCTTC	CASSLKPGTVAGYTF
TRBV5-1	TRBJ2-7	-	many	TGCGCCAGCAGCTTGGAACAGGGTGGCTACGAGCAGTACTTC	CASSLEQGGYEQYF
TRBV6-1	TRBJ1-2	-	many	TGTGCCGGCTCTCTGGGGGCGTCAGGTTATGGCTACACCTTC	CAGSLGASGYGYTF
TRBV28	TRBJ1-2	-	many	TGTGTCACACGGATGCTAAGCAACTATGGCTACACCTTC	CVTRMLSNYGYTF
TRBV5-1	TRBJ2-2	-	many	TGCGCCAGCAGCTTAACCACAGGGAACACCGGGGAGCTGTTTTTT	CASSLTTGNTGELFF
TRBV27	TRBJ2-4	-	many	TGTGCCAGCAGTTTAGCGGTGTCAGCCAAAAACATTCAGTACTTC	CASSLAVSAKNIQYF
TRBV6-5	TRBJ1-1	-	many	TGTGCCAGCGGTAACAGGGTTGACACTGAAGCTTTCTTT	CASGNRVDTEAFF
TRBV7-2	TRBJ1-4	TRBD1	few	TGTGCCAGCAGCTTCTGGGACAGACCTAATGAAAAACTGTTTTTT	CASSFWDRPNEKLFF
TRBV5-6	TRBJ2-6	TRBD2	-	TGTGCCAGCAGCTTGTCGCGGGGGGCCTCTGGGGCCAACGTCCTGACTTTC	CASSLSRGASGANVLTF
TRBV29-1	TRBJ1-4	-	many	TGCAGCGTTGTAAAGGGAAGCGATGAAAAACTGTTTTTT	CSVVKGSDEKLFF
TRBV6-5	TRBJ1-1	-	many	TGTGCCAGCAGTTACTCGGCCCGGAACACTGAAGCTTTCTTT	CASSYSARNTEAFF
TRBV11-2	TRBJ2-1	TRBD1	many	TGTGCCAGCAGCTTAGGGGACAGTAAATACAATGAGCAGTTCTTC	CASSLGDSKYNEQFF
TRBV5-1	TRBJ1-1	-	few	TGCGCCAGCAGGAACGAGGCTATGAACACTGAAGCTTTCTTT	CASRNEAMNTEAFF
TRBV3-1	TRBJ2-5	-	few	TGTGCCAGCAGCCAAGCGACCCCCGCGGCCCAGTACTTC	CASSQATPAAQYF
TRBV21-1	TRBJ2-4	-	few	TGTGCCAGCAGCAATTGGAGGAGAGGGGCCAAAAACATTCAGTACTTC	CASSNWRRGAKNIQYF
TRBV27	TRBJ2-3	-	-	TGTGCCAGCAGGCGGGACCTGGTAGATACGCAGTATTTT	CASRRDLVDTQYF
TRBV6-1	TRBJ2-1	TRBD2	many	TGTGCCAGCGAATTAGATGCTAGCGGATACAATGAGCAGTTCTTC	CASELDASGYNEQFF
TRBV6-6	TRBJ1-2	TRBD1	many	TGTGCCAGCAGTACAGGGGGGGATGGCTACACCTTC	CASSTGGDGYTF